A selection of T cell receptor beta chains follows, all from one sample in a study of identical twins. TCRdb passed the 5' RACE reads through MiXCR, listing each CDR3 protein once. The table includes 500,000 or so distinct CDR3 sequences, approximately 22% detected once. This same sample was also part of a study on T cells expressing NK-cell markers.

Specimen: CD4+ T cells sorted from blood. Every receptor here comes from a woman between 18 and 29 years old in good health. Each CDR3 is given with its conserved first and last residue. Clone size is stated in some rows and not others, as once, few, many or a class when expanded.

j_gene	v_gene	abundance	CDR3aa
TRBJ1-2	TRBV20-1	few	CSARGPEGTNYGYTF
TRBJ2-1	TRBV29-1	few	CSVATHLDEQFF
TRBJ1-4	TRBV20-1	-	CSAKDRGLGEKLFF
TRBJ2-1	TRBV5-5	-	CASSLERRGPRYNEQFF
TRBJ2-4	TRBV6-2/TRBV6-3	few	CASSYMSTDSIQYF
TRBJ2-7	TRBV10-3	-	CAIGYLSYEQYF
TRBJ2-1	TRBV12-3/TRBV12-4	-	CASSPGTSIHDEQFF
TRBJ2-5	TRBV20-1	-	CSALRGGETQYF
TRBJ1-6	TRBV10-3	many	CAIGEDSPLHF
TRBJ1-2	TRBV5-1	few	CASSSSGAGPSF
TRBJ1-6	TRBV7-3	many	CASSGGLRNSPLHF
TRBJ2-1	TRBV5-5	-	CASSGGDFRGEQFF
TRBJ1-4	TRBV5-1	-	CASSQATNEKLFF
TRBJ2-7	TRBV2	-	CASSVQGSHEQYF
TRBJ2-3	TRBV12-3/TRBV12-4	few	CASSFLGPDTQYF
TRBJ2-3	TRBV5-1	-	CASSSRLPSTDTQYF
TRBJ2-7	TRBV5-5	-	CASSYAGTGNYEQYF
TRBJ2-7	TRBV7-9	-	CASSLLGFYEQYF
TRBJ2-1	TRBV4-1	-	CASSLGTSGSTYEQFF
TRBJ2-3	TRBV20-1	-	CSTSSGASTDTQYF
TRBJ2-7	TRBV12-3/TRBV12-4	many	CASTRTGGGLYEQYF
TRBJ1-2	TRBV29-1	many	CSVEQEGSYGYTF
TRBJ1-1	TRBV11-3	few	CAVAVPGAREAFF
TRBJ1-2	TRBV20-1	few	CSASKGAALGYGYTF
TRBJ2-1	TRBV20-1	few	CSASWGRDNEQFF
TRBJ1-4	TRBV7-9	many	CASSERTGEKLFF
TRBJ2-7	TRBV20-1	-	CSARGDSPYEQYF
TRBJ1-1	TRBV12-3/TRBV12-4	few	CASSLGTGYSEAFF
TRBJ1-1	TRBV5-6	-	CASNREMNTEAFF
TRBJ1-1	TRBV19	-	CASSGQFANTEAFF
TRBJ2-3	TRBV7-3	-	CASSFSGTGTDTQYF
TRBJ2-5	TRBV6-5	few	CASSYSMGVKETQYF
TRBJ2-1	TRBV14	-	CASSPSKLQRLSNNEQFF
TRBJ1-2	TRBV4-3	few	CASSQDLIRGFKGYTF
TRBJ2-2	TRBV11-2	few	CASSPRREVTGELFF
TRBJ2-1	TRBV29-1	few	CSVEDRRGSYDEQFF
TRBJ2-5	TRBV12-3/TRBV12-4	-	CASSRVSTQYF
TRBJ2-3	TRBV29-1	few	CSVLVLAGFPDTQYF
TRBJ1-2	TRBV27	few	CASSSLGTNNYGYTF
TRBJ2-5	TRBV20-1	few	CSAPSGETQYF
TRBJ1-6	TRBV5-1	few	CASSRDRFGDSPLHF
TRBJ1-2	TRBV20-1	few	CSADKGIYYGYTF
TRBJ2-3	TRBV20-1	-	CSGLAVHTDTQYF
TRBJ2-1	TRBV7-2	few	CASSKDRGRNEQFF
TRBJ2-3	TRBV7-3	-	CASSSPQGAGDTQYF
TRBJ2-1	TRBV6-2/TRBV6-3	few	CASRASGLVRGDEQFF
TRBJ1-1	TRBV19	-	CATRVGTEAFF
TRBJ2-3	TRBV7-2	-	CASSSDGTGGAADTQYF
TRBJ2-3	TRBV5-5	many	CASSPSGGWPDTQYF
TRBJ2-3	TRBV5-1	-	CASSLEQAGPDTQYF
TRBJ2-1	TRBV5-1	-	CASSLEASGRVGDNEQFF
TRBJ1-6	TRBV9	-	CASSVEVQRNSPLHF
TRBJ2-3	TRBV7-7	many	CASKGTTDTQYF
TRBJ2-1	TRBV3-1	few	CASSQAGGYHNEQFF